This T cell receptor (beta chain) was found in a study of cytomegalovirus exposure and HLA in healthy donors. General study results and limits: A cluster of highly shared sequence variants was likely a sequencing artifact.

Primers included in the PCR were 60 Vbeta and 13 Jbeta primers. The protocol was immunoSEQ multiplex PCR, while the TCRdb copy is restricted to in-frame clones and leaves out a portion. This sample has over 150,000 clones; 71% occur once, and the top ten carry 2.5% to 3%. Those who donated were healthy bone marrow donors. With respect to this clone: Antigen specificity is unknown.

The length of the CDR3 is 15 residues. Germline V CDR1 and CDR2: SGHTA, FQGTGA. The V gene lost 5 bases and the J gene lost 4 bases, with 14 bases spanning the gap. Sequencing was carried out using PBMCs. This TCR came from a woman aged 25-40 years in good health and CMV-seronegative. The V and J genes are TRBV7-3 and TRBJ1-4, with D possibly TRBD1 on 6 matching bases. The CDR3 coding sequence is TGTGCCAGCAGCCAAACCGGACAGCTTAATGAAAAACTGTTTTTT. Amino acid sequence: CASSQTGQLNEKLFF.